The rows below give T cell receptor beta chains drawn from one sample of a study of T cell changes during pregnancy in multiple sclerosis. Measured with immunoSEQ multiplex PCR; TCRdb has only the in-frame clones, and not every one. Seen here are 58,000 or so clones, 92% observed once, and the top ten hold around 2.3%. The sequenced sample was peripheral blood, obtained in the first trimester of pregnancy. These receptors came from a female donor with multiple sclerosis, enrolled in a pregnancy study. The CDR3 runs from the conserved cysteine through the conserved F or W. D genes are given only for firm matches. A clone size is listed for some rows: how often the clone was seen (once, few, many), or a class if it is expanded.

TRBJ1-1,-,-,TRBV5-1,CASSSGTMNTEAFF,TGCGCCAGCAGCAGTGGGACAATGAACACTGAAGCTTTCTTT
TRBJ2-1,-,-,TRBV6-5,CASSRTQQVYNEQFF,TGTGCCAGCAGTCGAACCCAACAGGTTTACAATGAGCAGTTCTTC
TRBJ2-1,TRBD2,once,TRBV6-1,CASSGTSGSDEQFF,TGTGCCAGCAGTGGTACTAGCGGGTCAGATGAGCAGTTCTTC
TRBJ1-2,TRBD1,-,TRBV29-1,CSVTTGGNYGYTF,TGCAGCGTTACTACAGGGGGCAACTATGGCTACACCTTC
TRBJ2-2,TRBD1,-,TRBV29-1,CSARTGDTGELFF,TGCAGCGCCCGGACAGGGGACACCGGGGAGCTGTTTTTT
TRBJ2-3,TRBD1,-,TRBV15,CATSAGTGGTDTQYF,TGTGCCACCAGCGCCGGGACAGGGGGCACAGATACGCAGTATTTT
TRBJ2-1,-,-,TRBV27,CASIGGDNEQFF,TGTGCCAGCATTGGAGGGGACAATGAGCAGTTCTTC
TRBJ2-6,-,-,TRBV29-1,CSVDSGANVLTF,TGCAGCGTTGATTCGGGGGCCAACGTCCTGACTTTC
TRBJ2-1,-,once,TRBV11-1,CASSSDYGSYNEQFF,TGTGCCAGCAGCTCCGACTACGGCTCCTACAATGAGCAGTTCTTC
TRBJ1-1,TRBD1,-,TRBV29-1,CSVSRGTALPAAFF,TGCAGCGTTTCAAGGGGGACAGCTCTTCCGGCAGCTTTCTTT
TRBJ1-4,-,-,TRBV11-2,CASSLGALATNEKLFF,TGTGCCAGCAGCTTAGGGGCACTTGCAACTAATGAAAAACTGTTTTTT
TRBJ2-1,TRBD2,once,TRBV5-6,CASSSGLAGGPVEQFF,TGTGCCAGCAGCTCAGGACTAGCGGGAGGGCCTGTTGAGCAGTTCTTC
TRBJ2-2,TRBD1,-,TRBV5-1,CASSLSRDRGLSTGELFF,TGCGCCAGCAGCTTGTCCCGGGACAGGGGCCTAAGCACCGGGGAGCTGTTTTTT
TRBJ2-1,TRBD2,-,TRBV7-9,CASSSLIAGGNSSYNEQFF,TGTGCCAGCAGCTCCCTTATAGCGGGAGGAAATAGCTCCTACAATGAGCAGTTCTTC
TRBJ2-7,TRBD1,-,TRBV27,CASSLSQGAVVYEQYF,TGTGCCAGCAGTTTATCCCAGGGGGCTGTGGTCTACGAGCAGTACTTC
TRBJ2-6,-,-,TRBV4-3,CASSQDFRSSGANVLTF,TGCGCCAGCAGCCAAGATTTCAGGTCCTCTGGGGCCAACGTCCTGACTTTC
TRBJ2-7,TRBD1,once,TRBV4-3,CASSPTRQGSYEQYF,TGCGCCAGCAGCCCGACGCGACAGGGCTCCTACGAGCAGTACTTC
TRBJ2-7,TRBD1,-,TRBV28,CASNPSGTATYEQYF,TGTGCCAGCAACCCCTCGGGGACAGCGACCTACGAGCAGTACTTC
TRBJ2-7,TRBD2,-,TRBV28,CASSLWLAGAHNQGYEQYF,TGTGCCAGCAGTTTATGGCTAGCGGGAGCTCACAATCAGGGTTACGAGCAGTACTTC
TRBJ2-7,-,-,TRBV28,CASSFWQGPSYEQYF,TGTGCCAGCAGTTTCTGGCAGGGTCCCTCCTACGAGCAGTACTTC
TRBJ2-4,TRBD1,-,TRBV7-9,CASSLVGTGGILAKNIQYF,TGTGCCAGCAGCTTAGTGGGGACAGGGGGAATTCTAGCCAAAAACATTCAGTACTTC
TRBJ2-1,TRBD1,-,TRBV7-2,CASSLSGTGGARNEQFF,TGTGCCAGCAGCTTAAGTGGGACAGGGGGCGCGAGGAATGAGCAGTTCTTC
TRBJ2-7,TRBD2,-,TRBV6-1,CASGTSGIGAYEQYF,TGTGCCAGTGGGACTAGCGGGATCGGGGCCTACGAGCAGTACTTC
TRBJ2-7,-,once,TRBV7-2,CASSLAPEAYEQYF,TGTGCCAGCAGCTTAGCCCCAGAAGCCTACGAGCAGTACTTC
TRBJ2-7,-,-,TRBV5-1,CASSTILGDEQYF,TGCGCCAGCAGCACAATCTTAGGGGACGAGCAGTACTTC
TRBJ2-1,TRBD2,-,TRBV5-4,CASSSEREFGEQFF,TGTGCCAGCAGCTCCGAGCGGGAGTTCGGTGAGCAGTTCTTC
TRBJ2-2,TRBD2,once,TRBV5-4,CASSFWASGRTELFF,TGTGCCAGCAGCTTTTGGGCTAGCGGGAGGACCGAGCTGTTTTTT
TRBJ2-7,-,-,TRBV7-9,CASSLAGGTDEQYF,TGTGCCAGCAGCTTAGCGGGAGGAACAGACGAGCAGTACTTC
TRBJ2-7,TRBD2,-,TRBV28,CASSSPTSGTYEQYF,TGTGCCAGCAGTTCCCCGACTAGCGGTACCTACGAGCAGTACTTC
TRBJ1-3,-,-,TRBV13,CASSSQGIGDTIYF,TGTGCCAGCAGCTCCCAGGGGATTGGGGACACCATATATTTT
TRBJ2-2,TRBD2,-,TRBV5-6,CASSLLAGGTGELFF,TGTGCCAGCAGCTTACTAGCGGGAGGCACCGGGGAGCTGTTTTTT
TRBJ1-1,-,-,TRBV19,CASSLMNTEAFF,TGTGCCAGTAGCCTAATGAACACTGAAGCTTTCTTT
TRBJ1-1,TRBD1,-,TRBV7-9,CASSPLTGENTEAFF,TGTGCCAGCAGCCCCCTGACAGGGGAGAACACTGAAGCTTTCTTT
TRBJ2-1,-,-,TRBV2,CASNSREQFF,TGTGCCAGTAATAGTCGCGAGCAGTTCTTC
TRBJ2-2,TRBD1,-,TRBV5-6,CASSLAVRGRTGELFF,TGTGCCAGCAGCTTGGCTGTCAGGGGGCGAACCGGGGAGCTGTTTTTT
TRBJ1-4,TRBD1,-,TRBV19,CASSPPGQGSEKLFF,TGTGCCAGTAGTCCGCCGGGACAGGGGTCTGAAAAACTGTTTTTT
TRBJ2-3,TRBD2,-,TRBV11-2,CASSLGTGGFDTQYF,TGTGCCAGCAGCTTAGGGACGGGAGGATTTGATACGCAGTATTTT
TRBJ1-5,TRBD1,-,TRBV19,CASKDDRAGNQPQHF,TGTGCCAGCAAAGACGACAGGGCTGGCAATCAGCCCCAGCATTTT
TRBJ1-1,-,-,TRBV11-2,CASSFTGTTEAFF,TGTGCCAGCAGCTTTACAGGGACCACTGAAGCTTTCTTT
TRBJ2-1,-,-,TRBV30,CARDTGNEQFF,TGTGCCAGAGACACTGGGAATGAGCAGTTCTTC
TRBJ2-7,-,-,TRBV2,CASSPRQSYEQYF,TGTGCCAGCAGTCCGCGGCAGTCCTACGAGCAGTACTTC
TRBJ2-1,TRBD2,-,TRBV18,CASSPLLAGGPNEQFF,TGTGCCAGCTCACCACTTCTTGCGGGAGGGCCGAATGAGCAGTTCTTC
TRBJ2-1,TRBD2,-,TRBV9,CASSVVTSGSEQFF,TGTGCCAGCAGCGTAGTAACTAGCGGGAGTGAGCAGTTCTTC
TRBJ2-7,TRBD1,-,TRBV28,CASSPRYGTVVYEQYF,TGTGCCAGCAGTCCGAGGTACGGGACAGTAGTTTACGAGCAGTACTTC
TRBJ2-2,TRBD1,once,TRBV7-7,CASSLRQGTGELFF,TGTGCTAGCAGCTTACGACAGGGGACCGGGGAGCTGTTTTTT
TRBJ1-2,-,-,TRBV7-2,CASSLDRSGYTF,TGTGCCAGCAGCTTAGACAGGTCTGGCTACACCTTC
TRBJ2-1,-,-,TRBV5-1,CASSHREPTYNEQFF,TGCGCCAGCAGCCATAGGGAGCCTACCTACAATGAGCAGTTCTTC
TRBJ1-2,TRBD1,once,TRBV14,CASSHRRQGPLNYGYTF,TGTGCCAGCAGCCATCGAAGACAGGGCCCCCTTAACTATGGCTACACCTTC
TRBJ2-7,-,-,TRBV7-9,CASSTSREQYF,TGTGCCAGCAGTACGAGTCGGGAGCAGTACTTC
TRBJ1-3,TRBD1,-,TRBV19,CASSTTGMSGNTIYF,TGTGCCAGTAGTACGACAGGGATGTCTGGAAACACCATATATTTT
TRBJ2-6,-,-,TRBV6-1,CASSERGGGANVLTF,TGTGCCAGCAGTGAAAGGGGTGGTGGGGCCAACGTCCTGACTTTC
TRBJ2-7,TRBD2,-,TRBV6-6,CASTSVAGGPREQYF,TGTGCCAGCACCTCAGTAGCGGGAGGGCCGAGGGAGCAGTACTTC
TRBJ1-3,-,once,TRBV5-8,CASSSDSGPGNTIYF,TGTGCCAGCAGCTCGGACTCTGGGCCTGGAAACACCATATATTTT